Listed below are T cell receptor beta chains from one sample, sequenced in a study of T cell repertoires in cytomegalovirus infection. Via MiXCR, TCRdb re-called the reads, giving one row per CDR3 protein. The profile covers 650,000 to 850,000 distinct CDR3 sequences, with 29% appearing a single time and around 12% taken by the ten largest. Antigens of these TCRs are unknown. Here the sequenced sample was cultured CD8+ T cells from PBMCs, taken from culture after CMV antigen stimulation. Every receptor here comes from a human donor in good health (CMV status not recorded). Some clones in this sample may be carry-over from other donors' samples. The CDR3 runs from the conserved cysteine through the conserved F or W. The D gene is left open where the match is weak. Some rows mark clone size as missing; the rest say once, few, many or name a class of expanded clone.

abundance,v_gene,d_gene,j_gene,CDR3aa,CDR3nt
-,TRBV24-1,TRBD1,TRBJ2-2,CATSDWDRVTGELFF,TGTGCCACCAGTGATTGGGACAGGGTCACCGGGGAGCTGTTTTTT
-,TRBV6-5,-,TRBJ1-6,CASSYFPGENSPLHF,TGTGCCAGCAGTTACTTTCCAGGGGAGAATTCACCCCTCCACTTT
few,TRBV6-2/TRBV6-3,-,TRBJ2-5,CASSTYPVRQETQYF,TGTGCCAGCAGTACTTATCCCGTACGCCAAGAGACCCAGTACTTC
few,TRBV9,TRBD1,TRBJ1-2,CASSPGQGALYGYTF,TGTGCCAGCAGCCCCGGACAGGGGGCTTTGTATGGCTACACCTTC
-,TRBV7-6,TRBD2,TRBJ2-3,CASFRTSGARITDTQYF,TGTGCCAGCTTCCGGACTAGCGGGGCTAGGATAACAGATACGCAGTATTTT
-,TRBV12-3/TRBV12-4,-,TRBJ1-2,CASSRQVYGYTF,TGTGCCAGCAGCCGACAGGTCTATGGCTACACCTTC
-,TRBV10-3,-,TRBJ1-2,CAISGSPRNYGYTF,TGTGCCATCAGTGGGTCGCCAAGGAACTATGGCTACACCTTC
-,TRBV18,-,TRBJ1-1,CASSYHYTPTAAFF,TGTGCCAGCTCATACCACTACACCCCAACAGCAGCTTTCTTT
-,TRBV27,-,TRBJ1-4,CASSLQQGSEKLFF,TGTGCCAGCAGTTTACAACAGGGATCCGAAAAACTGTTTTTT
-,TRBV13,-,TRBJ1-2,CASTGRPGQLYGYTF,TGTGCCAGCACCGGCCGGCCAGGGCAGCTCTATGGCTACACCTTC
-,TRBV4-2,-,TRBJ2-1,CASSTPKNTAERNEQFF,TGTGCCAGCAGTACACCGAAGAATACGGCGGAGAGAAATGAGCAGTTCTTC
few,TRBV7-9,-,TRBJ1-2,CASSPIGAGSYYGYTF,TGTGCCAGCAGCCCGATCGGGGCAGGGTCATACTATGGCTACACCTTC
-,TRBV6-2/TRBV6-3,-,TRBJ1-5,CASSYSQGLGFQPQHF,TGTGCCAGCAGTTACTCTCAGGGCCTAGGTTTTCAGCCCCAGCATTTT
many,TRBV27,-,TRBJ2-6,CASMPPLFSGTVNRANVLTF,TGTGCCAGTATGCCACCCCTATTCTCCGGGACGGTAAATAGGGCCAACGTCCTGACTTTC
-,TRBV4-1,-,TRBJ2-3,CASSQDPPGYPSGDTQYF,TGCGCCAGCAGCCAAGATCCCCCAGGGTACCCCAGCGGAGATACGCAGTATTTT
many,TRBV7-2,TRBD1,TRBJ2-6,CASSLIPVQDRVFGANVLTF,TGTGCCAGCAGCTTAATACCGGTCCAGGACAGGGTGTTTGGGGCCAACGTCCTGACTTTC
few,TRBV7-2,-,TRBJ2-7,CASSSETAAYEQYF,TGTGCCAGCAGCTCCGAGACTGCAGCCTACGAGCAGTACTTC
few,TRBV7-7,TRBD2,TRBJ2-1,CASSPLVAGYNEQFF,TGTGCTAGCAGCCCCCTCGTAGCGGGATACAATGAGCAGTTCTTC
-,TRBV9,-,TRBJ2-3,CASSPGTATLLQYF,TGTGCCAGCAGCCCAGGGACTGCGACCCTATTGCAGTATTTT
-,TRBV19,-,TRBJ1-2,CASSIGNRYTF,TGTGCCAGTAGTATAGGTAACCGCTACACCTTC
few,TRBV7-9,-,TRBJ2-1,CASSPRRDNLRDEQFF,TGTGCCAGCAGCCCCCGCCGGGACAACCTTAGGGATGAGCAGTTCTTC
-,TRBV27,-,TRBJ1-2,CASSLNSGAFYGYTF,TGTGCCAGCAGTTTAAACTCGGGGGCGTTCTATGGCTACACCTTC
few,TRBV4-2,TRBD1,TRBJ1-3,CASSQDRGTAENLSGNTIYF,TGTGCCAGCAGCCAAGATCGGGGGACAGCTGAGAACCTCTCTGGAAACACCATATATTTT
few,TRBV7-9,TRBD1,TRBJ2-7,CASSSTRRDRGHEQYF,TGTGCCAGCAGCTCAACGCGGAGGGACAGGGGCCACGAGCAGTACTTC
-,TRBV7-9,-,TRBJ2-7,CASSLGGWSSYEQYF,TGTGCCAGCAGCTTAGGGGGCTGGAGCTCCTACGAGCAGTACTTC
many,TRBV5-4,-,TRBJ2-3,CASSLSGDSTDTQYF,TGTGCCAGCAGCTTGTCGGGGGATAGCACAGATACGCAGTATTTT
-,TRBV18,-,TRBJ2-1,CASSPPGAESSYNEQFF,TGTGCCAGCTCACCACCGGGGGCAGAGAGCTCCTACAATGAGCAGTTCTTC
-,TRBV6-8,-,TRBJ1-2,CASSAEYSHYGYTF,TGTGCCAGCAGTGCAGAGTATAGCCACTATGGCTACACCTTC
-,TRBV7-9,-,TRBJ2-2,CASSLVSGSSNTGELFF,TGTGCCAGCAGCTTAGTTTCGGGCAGCTCGAACACCGGGGAGCTGTTTTTT
many,TRBV7-8,TRBD1,TRBJ2-5,CASSDWTGEETQYF,TGTGCCAGCAGCGATTGGACAGGGGAAGAGACCCAGTACTTC
-,TRBV7-8,-,TRBJ2-3,CASSLPLRGAADTQYF,TGTGCCAGCAGCTTACCACTCAGGGGGGCCGCAGATACGCAGTATTTT
many,TRBV27,TRBD1,TRBJ1-2,CASSLSGGLRGYTF,TGTGCCAGCAGCTTATCAGGGGGCCTTCGGGGCTACACCTTC
few,TRBV12-3/TRBV12-4,-,TRBJ1-2,CASSLLGGGFLTNYGYTF,TGTGCCAGCAGTTTACTAGGGGGTGGTTTCTTAACTAACTATGGCTACACCTTC
-,TRBV6-5,-,TRBJ2-3,CASSYSPGRVSTQYF,TGTGCCAGCAGTTACTCCCCAGGGAGAGTGAGTACGCAGTATTTT
-,TRBV6-6,TRBD2,TRBJ2-3,CASSYSISGENTQYF,TGTGCCAGCAGTTACTCGATTAGCGGGGAAAATACGCAGTATTTT
-,TRBV5-4,TRBD1,TRBJ2-5,CASSLRGTGERETQYF,TGTGCCAGCAGCTTGAGGGGGACAGGGGAGCGAGAGACCCAGTACTTC
many,TRBV7-9,TRBD1,TRBJ2-4,CASRSGTGIFGKNIQYF,TGTGCCAGCAGATCCGGGACAGGGATTTTTGGCAAAAACATTCAGTACTTC
many,TRBV7-8,-,TRBJ2-1,CASSPEPGTEQFF,TGTGCCAGCAGCCCCGAACCCGGGACAGAGCAGTTCTTC
few,TRBV6-2/TRBV6-3,TRBD2,TRBJ2-1,CASRLAGSLNEQFF,TGTGCCTCCCGACTAGCGGGGAGCCTTAATGAGCAGTTCTTC
-,TRBV7-6,TRBD1,TRBJ2-7,CASSRPPGQGGYEQYF,TGTGCCAGCAGCCGCCCCCCGGGACAGGGCGGCTACGAGCAGTACTTC
many,TRBV7-6,TRBD1,TRBJ1-6,CASSSEGQGISPLHF,TGTGCCAGCAGCTCAGAGGGACAGGGGATCTCACCCCTCCACTTT
-,TRBV19,TRBD2,TRBJ2-1,CASNQDPPGGPDNEQFF,TGTGCCAGTAACCAGGATCCCCCGGGGGGGCCAGACAATGAGCAGTTCTTC
few,TRBV4-1,-,TRBJ2-2,CASSQPGQSTGELFF,TGTGCCAGCAGCCAGCCGGGACAAAGCACCGGGGAGCTGTTTTTT
few,TRBV27,TRBD2,TRBJ2-2,CASSFSMSSGAITGELFF,TGTGCCAGCAGTTTCTCAATGTCCAGCGGGGCGATCACCGGGGAGCTGTTTTTT
few,TRBV24-1,TRBD1,TRBJ2-3,CATSDLLGQGTDTQYF,TGTGCCACCAGTGATTTGCTGGGACAGGGGACAGATACGCAGTATTTT
many,TRBV7-2,TRBD1,TRBJ1-4,CASTRTGGSGEKLFF,TGTGCCAGCACCCGGACAGGGGGGAGTGGGGAAAAACTGTTTTTT
-,TRBV12-3/TRBV12-4,-,TRBJ2-5,CASTGEGETQYF,TGTGCCAGCACAGGGGAGGGGGAGACCCAGTACTTC
many,TRBV7-7,-,TRBJ2-2,CASSPGDGAGELFF,TGTGCTAGCAGCCCAGGGGATGGCGCCGGGGAGCTGTTTTTT